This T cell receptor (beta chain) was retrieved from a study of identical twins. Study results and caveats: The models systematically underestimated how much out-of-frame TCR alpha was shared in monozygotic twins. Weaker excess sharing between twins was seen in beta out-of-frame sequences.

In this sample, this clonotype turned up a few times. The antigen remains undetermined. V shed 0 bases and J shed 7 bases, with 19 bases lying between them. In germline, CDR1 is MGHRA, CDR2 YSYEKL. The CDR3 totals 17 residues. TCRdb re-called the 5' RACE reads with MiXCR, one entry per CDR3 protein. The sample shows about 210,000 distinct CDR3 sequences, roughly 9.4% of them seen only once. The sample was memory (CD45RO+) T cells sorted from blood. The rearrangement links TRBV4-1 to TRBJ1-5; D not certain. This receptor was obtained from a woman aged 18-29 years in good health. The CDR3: CASSQDREANLGQPQHF. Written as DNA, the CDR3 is TGCGCCAGCAGCCAAGATAGAGAGGCCAACCTCGGCCAGCCCCAGCATTTT.